Listed below are T cell receptor beta chains from one sample, sequenced in a study of CD8 T cells in ankylosing spondylitis. TCRdb processed the 5' RACE reads anew with MiXCR; each CDR3 protein has one entry. The table records fewer than 500,000 distinct CDR3 sequences, approximately 20% of them present only once. Sample: blood, either unsorted or a sorted T cell fraction (not recorded which). The receptor set was obtained from a male donor with ankylosing spondylitis. Both conserved end residues are part of each CDR3. The order of the fields is CDR3 protein, CDR3 DNA, D gene, V gene, clone size, J gene. D genes are given only for firm matches. Only some rows state a clone size, as once, few, many or a class for expanded clones.

CASSVEQVLTGVEQFF	TGTGCCAGCAGCGTCGAACAAGTCCTAACTGGGGTTGAGCAGTTCTTC	NA	TRBV7-2	few	TRBJ2-1
CSARRGRAYEQYF	TGCAGTGCTAGACGCGGGAGGGCGTACGAGCAGTACTTC	TRBD2	TRBV20-1	NA	TRBJ2-7
CATSRGDRYTDTQYF	TGTGCCACCAGCAGAGGAGACAGGTACACAGATACGCAGTATTTT	NA	TRBV15	NA	TRBJ2-3
CSASTSGEAYSGEQFF	TGCAGTGCATCCACTAGCGGTGAGGCCTACTCGGGTGAGCAGTTCTTC	TRBD2	TRBV20-1	NA	TRBJ2-1
CASSGVGPNTGELFF	TGTGCCAGCAGTGGGGTCGGGCCGAACACCGGGGAGCTGTTTTTT	NA	TRBV25-1	NA	TRBJ2-2
CSAGVETQYF	TGCAGCGCAGGGGTTGAGACCCAGTACTTC	NA	TRBV29-1	NA	TRBJ2-5
CASSLIGVTYNEQFF	TGTGCCAGCAGTTTAATCGGAGTAACCTACAATGAGCAGTTCTTC	NA	TRBV12-3/TRBV12-4	few	TRBJ2-1
CASSPRASRQPQHF	TGTGCCAGCAGCCCAAGGGCAAGCAGACAGCCCCAGCATTTT	NA	TRBV7-8	NA	TRBJ1-5
CASSLGQGTGPTGELFF	TGTGCCAGCAGCCTAGGGCAAGGGACCGGTCCCACCGGGGAGCTGTTTTTT	NA	TRBV4-2	many	TRBJ2-2
CASGSLFAYEQYF	TGTGCCAGCGGTAGTCTATTTGCCTACGAGCAGTACTTC	NA	TRBV28	few	TRBJ2-7
CASSQSVLNTEAFF	TGTGCCAGCAGCCAGAGTGTCTTGAACACTGAAGCTTTCTTT	NA	TRBV7-8	few	TRBJ1-1
CASSVVGHHTDTQYF	TGTGCCAGCAGCGTAGTGGGACACCACACAGATACGCAGTATTTT	NA	TRBV9	few	TRBJ2-3
CSARDLKGNTDTQYF	TGCAGTGCTAGAGATTTGAAGGGGAACACAGATACGCAGTATTTT	NA	TRBV20-1	NA	TRBJ2-3
CASSYSEAYEQYF	TGTGCCAGCAGTTATAGCGAAGCCTACGAGCAGTACTTC	NA	TRBV12-3/TRBV12-4	NA	TRBJ2-7
CASSDQRVGELFF	TGTGCCAGCAGTGACCAGCGAGTCGGGGAGCTGTTTTTT	NA	TRBV2	NA	TRBJ2-2
CSARKGIASTDNSPLHF	TGCAGTGCTAGAAAGGGTATCGCTTCAACCGACAATTCACCCCTCCACTTT	NA	TRBV20-1	few	TRBJ1-6
CASSPSAAQETQYF	TGTGCCAGCAGCCCTTCAGCGGCACAAGAGACCCAGTACTTC	NA	TRBV3-1	few	TRBJ2-5
CASRTDRGLSEAFF	TGTGCCAGCAGAACCGACAGGGGGCTGTCTGAAGCTTTCTTT	TRBD1	TRBV2	few	TRBJ1-1
CASSDREGVEAFF	TGTGCCAGCAGTGATCGGGAGGGGGTAGAAGCTTTCTTT	NA	TRBV2	NA	TRBJ1-1
CSARGQATYEQYF	TGCAGTGCTAGGGGACAGGCGACTTACGAGCAGTACTTC	TRBD1	TRBV20-1	NA	TRBJ2-7
CASAWGKYNEQFF	TGTGCCAGCGCGTGGGGAAAATACAATGAGCAGTTCTTC	NA	TRBV12-3/TRBV12-4	few	TRBJ2-1
CASSMTVSGANVLTF	TGTGCCAGCAGCATGACAGTCTCTGGGGCCAACGTCCTGACTTTC	NA	TRBV7-2	few	TRBJ2-6
CASSRETASYGYTF	TGTGCCAGCAGCCGCGAAACAGCTTCCTATGGCTACACCTTC	NA	TRBV7-2	NA	TRBJ1-2
CSGGRDTYNEQFF	TGCAGCGGGGGCCGGGATACCTACAATGAGCAGTTCTTC	NA	TRBV29-1	few	TRBJ2-1
CAGEMSNQPQHF	TGTGCCGGGGAGATGAGCAATCAGCCCCAGCATTTT	NA	TRBV19	NA	TRBJ1-5
CSARPLGQGGRNEQFF	TGCAGTGCTAGACCTCTAGGACAGGGCGGACGAAATGAGCAGTTCTTC	TRBD1	TRBV20-1	NA	TRBJ2-1
CATSRDRGEGTDTQYF	TGTGCCACCAGCAGAGATCGGGGGGAAGGTACAGATACGCAGTATTTT	TRBD2	TRBV15	few	TRBJ2-3
CASSFTGTSAPYGYTF	TGCGCCAGCAGCTTTACAGGGACCTCTGCACCTTATGGCTACACCTTC	NA	TRBV5-1	NA	TRBJ1-2
CASSADGYNEQFF	TGTGCCAGCAGCGCCGACGGGTACAATGAGCAGTTCTTC	NA	TRBV7-3	NA	TRBJ2-1
CSARDPRTSGSTGELFF	TGCAGTGCTAGAGATCCCCGGACTAGCGGGAGTACCGGGGAGCTGTTTTTT	TRBD2	TRBV20-1	NA	TRBJ2-2
CASSIPGRRTEAFF	TGTGCCAGTAGTATCCCAGGGAGGCGGACTGAAGCTTTCTTT	NA	TRBV19	few	TRBJ1-1
CASSDRRPNTGELFF	TGTGCCAGCAGTGACAGGCGTCCGAACACCGGGGAGCTGTTTTTT	NA	TRBV2	NA	TRBJ2-2
CASSLDGADNSPLHF	TGCGCCAGCAGCTTGGATGGGGCGGACAATTCACCCCTCCACTTT	NA	TRBV5-1	NA	TRBJ1-6
CSVEQGTDTF	TGCAGCGTTGAGCAGGGAACGGACACCTTC	NA	TRBV29-1	NA	TRBJ1-2
CATVGTSGNTDTQYF	TGTGCCACTGTAGGGACTAGCGGGAACACAGATACGCAGTATTTT	TRBD2	TRBV10-3	NA	TRBJ2-3
CASSPRQGLGETQYF	TGTGCCAGCAGTCCCCGACAGGGACTGGGAGAGACCCAGTACTTC	NA	TRBV12-3/TRBV12-4	few	TRBJ2-5
CASSSTSGRGKQETQYF	TGTGCCAGCAGCTCAACTAGCGGGAGGGGGAAACAAGAGACCCAGTACTTC	TRBD2	TRBV7-2	NA	TRBJ2-5
CASSDFRWTGEQETQYF	TGTGCCAGCAGTGATTTTCGATGGACAGGGGAACAAGAGACCCAGTACTTC	TRBD1	TRBV25-1	NA	TRBJ2-5
CSARDGGGGYEQYF	TGCAGTGCTAGAGATGGTGGGGGAGGATACGAGCAGTACTTC	NA	TRBV20-1	NA	TRBJ2-7
CASSQKSFRTYEQYF	TGTGCCAGCAGCCAAAAAAGTTTCCGAACCTACGAGCAGTACTTC	NA	TRBV3-1	NA	TRBJ2-7
CASSPDSAAGELFF	TGTGCCAGCAGCCCCGATAGCGCGGCCGGGGAGCTGTTTTTT	NA	TRBV7-3	few	TRBJ2-2
CASSSTPGYGYTF	TGCGCCAGCAGCTCCACCCCCGGCTATGGCTACACCTTC	NA	TRBV5-1	few	TRBJ1-2
CATGLAGHTGELFF	TGTGCCACGGGACTAGCGGGCCACACCGGGGAGCTGTTTTTT	TRBD2	TRBV19	few	TRBJ2-2
CASTAGVRGIYEQYF	TGTGCCAGCACCGCGGGGGTTCGAGGGATCTACGAGCAGTACTTC	TRBD2	TRBV12-3/TRBV12-4	NA	TRBJ2-7
CAISDGGRALSDTQYF	TGTGCCATCAGTGACGGCGGGAGGGCCCTTTCCGATACGCAGTATTTT	TRBD2	TRBV10-3	NA	TRBJ2-3
CSANLAETSTDTQYF	TGCAGTGCTAATCTAGCGGAGACCAGCACAGATACGCAGTATTTT	TRBD2	TRBV20-1	NA	TRBJ2-3
CSASPNYEQYF	TGCAGTGCTAGCCCCAACTACGAGCAGTACTTC	NA	TRBV20-1	NA	TRBJ2-7
CSVHRGGNTEAFF	TGCAGCGTTCACAGGGGGGGGAACACTGAAGCTTTCTTT	TRBD1	TRBV29-1	many	TRBJ1-1
CASSLDVRQASGETQYF	TGTGCCAGCAGCTTAGATGTTCGGCAGGCGTCTGGGGAGACCCAGTACTTC	NA	TRBV11-3	NA	TRBJ2-5
CASAPFEGHPFQGDTQYF	TGTGCCAGCGCCCCCTTCGAGGGACACCCGTTTCAGGGAGATACGCAGTATTTT	NA	TRBV5-4	many	TRBJ2-3
CASRRAGGGTDTQYF	TGTGCCAGCAGGAGGGCGGGAGGGGGCACAGATACGCAGTATTTT	TRBD2	TRBV28	few	TRBJ2-3
CASSYTRGAKAFF	TGTGCCAGCAGCTATACCCGGGGGGCGAAAGCTTTCTTT	NA	TRBV7-2	few	TRBJ1-1
CSARVGGTTDTQYF	TGCAGTGCTAGAGTCGGCGGGACCACAGATACGCAGTATTTT	NA	TRBV20-1	NA	TRBJ2-3